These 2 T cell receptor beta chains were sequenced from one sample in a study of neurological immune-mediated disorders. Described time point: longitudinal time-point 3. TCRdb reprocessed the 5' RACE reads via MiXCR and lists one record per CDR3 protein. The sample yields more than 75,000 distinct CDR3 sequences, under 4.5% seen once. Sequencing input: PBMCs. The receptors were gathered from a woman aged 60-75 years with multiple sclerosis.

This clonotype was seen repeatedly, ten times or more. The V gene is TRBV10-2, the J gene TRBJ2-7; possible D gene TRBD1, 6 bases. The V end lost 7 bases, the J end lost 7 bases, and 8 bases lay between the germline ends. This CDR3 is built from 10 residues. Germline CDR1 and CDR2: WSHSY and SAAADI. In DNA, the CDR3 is TGCGCCAGCATCGGGACAGAGCAGTACTTC. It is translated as CASIGTEQYF.

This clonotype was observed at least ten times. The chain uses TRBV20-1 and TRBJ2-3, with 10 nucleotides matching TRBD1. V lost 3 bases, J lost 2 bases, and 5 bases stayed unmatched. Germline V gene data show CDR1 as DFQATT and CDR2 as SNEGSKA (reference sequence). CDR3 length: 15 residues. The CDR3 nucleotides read TGCAGTGCTAGGACCGGGACAGGGGTCACAGATACGCAGTATTTT. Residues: CSARTGTGVTDTQYF.